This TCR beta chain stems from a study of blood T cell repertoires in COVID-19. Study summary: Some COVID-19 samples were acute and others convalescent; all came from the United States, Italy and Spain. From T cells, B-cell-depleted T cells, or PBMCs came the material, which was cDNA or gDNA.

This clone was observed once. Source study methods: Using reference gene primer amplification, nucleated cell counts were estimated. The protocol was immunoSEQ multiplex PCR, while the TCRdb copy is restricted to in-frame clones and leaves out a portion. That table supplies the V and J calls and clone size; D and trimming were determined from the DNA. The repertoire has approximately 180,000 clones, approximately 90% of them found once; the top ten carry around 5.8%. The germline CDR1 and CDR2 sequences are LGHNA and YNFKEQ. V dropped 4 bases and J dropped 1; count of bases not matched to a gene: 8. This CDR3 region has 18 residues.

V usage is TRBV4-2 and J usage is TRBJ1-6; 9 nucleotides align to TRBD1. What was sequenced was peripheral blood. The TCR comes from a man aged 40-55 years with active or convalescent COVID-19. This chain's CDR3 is CASSPPRQGGSYNSPLHF. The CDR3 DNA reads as TGTGCCAGCAGCCCCCCCCGACAGGGGGGGTCCTATAATTCACCCCTCCACTTT.